Below are 8 T cell receptor beta chains sequenced from a single sample in a study of glioma-infiltrating T cells listed by TCRdb under 2016. Reads for this sample came from an Illumina MiSeq. TCR alpha and beta CDR3 regions were amplified with the iRepertoire nested amplicon-rescue multiplex PCR (arm-PCR) platform from RNA. TCRdb reprocessed the public reads (quality trimming at Q25 with fastp, clone calling with MiXCR) and kept in-frame beta chains. Every entry covers one CDR3 protein and lists the most common genes and DNA from its rows. The sample has fewer than 200,000 distinct CDR3 sequences on record, approximately 40% of them singletons. Roughly 5.4% of the sample is in the top ten clones. The sequencing sample was made of glioma tissue, nonneoplastic brain tissue, or PBMCs (not recorded which). The receptors originated from a human donor with low-grade glioma or glioblastoma, undergoing nonglioma brain surgery, or in good health (not recorded which).

In its sample, this clonotype was seen many times. This chain links TRBV20-1 with TRBJ1-1; tentatively, D is TRBD1 (5 bases). Germline CDR1 reads DFQATT; CDR2 reads SNEGSKA (reference sequence). This CDR3 is built from 14 residues. Trimming took 3 bases from V and 0 from J, leaving 11 bases between them. DNA for the CDR3: TGCAGTGCTAGGGGGGACTCCTTGAACACTGAAGCTTTCTTT. Amino acid sequence: CSARGDSLNTEAFF.

This clonotype was seen many times. The V and J genes are TRBV29-1 and TRBJ1-6; D gene uncertain. This CDR3 is built from 10 residues. Per germline, CDR1 SQVTM and CDR2 ANQGSEA. Trimming shortened V by 4 bases and J by 18 bases, and 13 bases separated the two germline ends. This chain's CDR3 is CSVGGECDHF. The CDR3 DNA follows: TGCAGCGTTGGCGGAGAGTGTGACCACTTT.

This chain joins TRBV4-1 and TRBJ2-7; no clear D gene. The CDR3 is 16 residues long. Germline CDR1 MGHRA, CDR2 YSYEKL. Between the trimmed V and J ends, which lost 4 bases and 5 bases, there was a span of 21 bases. CDR3 coding DNA: TGCGCCAGCAGCCCCCTGAATCTAGGGTTTATGGACGAGCAGTACTTC. Translation: CASSPLNLGFMDEQYF.

Concerning this clonotype itself: Since a much larger clone is just one base distant, this may be a read error. The final CDR3 position lacks the conserved phenylalanine or tryptophan, pointing to a likely read error. V and J are TRBV28 and TRBJ2-7, with TRBD2 matching 8 bases. Unmatched junction bases numbered 6, after V lost 3 bases and J lost 2 bases. The CDR3 runs to 15 residues. Germline CDR1 reads MDHEN; CDR2 reads SYDVKM. The CDR3 region has the DNA TGTGCCAGCAGTTTCCTCTCGGGAGGGCCCTACGAGCAGTACCTC. Encoded protein: CASSFLSGGPYEQYL.

This clonotype turned up a few times. This chain uses TRBV3-1 with TRBJ2-6; 10 bases map to TRBD2. Per germline, CDR1 LGHDT and CDR2 YNNKEL (reference sequence). CDR3 length equals 18 residues. The trim removed 4 bases at V and 1 base at J, leaving 7 bases unmatched. DNA of the CDR3: TGTGCCAGCAGCCCTCGACTAGCGGGTCTATCTGGGGCCAACGTCCTGACTTTC. Encoded protein: CASSPRLAGLSGANVLTF.

The chain links TRBV5-5 to TRBJ2-1; a weak D match, TRBD2 (6 bases). The CDR3 extends over 14 amino acids. Trimming stripped 7 bases from V and 4 bases from J, with 15 bases between. The germline V gene has CDR1 SGHKS and CDR2 YYEKEE (reference sequence). CDR3 nucleotides: TGTGCCAGCCAGCAACCGGGGACTTACAATGAGCAGTTCTTC. Translated, it gives CASQQPGTYNEQFF.

Notes on this clonotype: Being one base from a much bigger clone, this may be a read error. The chain links TRBV6-9 to TRBJ2-2, with D tentatively TRBD2 (6 bases). The CDR3 is made up of 15 amino acids. Germline CDR1 and CDR2: MNHGY and SVAAGI. V lost 4 bases, J lost 6 bases, and 15 bases lay in between. Here the CDR3 reads CASSFTGEIPGELFF. In DNA form, the CDR3 reads TGTGCCAGCAGTTTTACGGGGGAGATCCCCGGGGAGCTGTTTTTT.

Points on this clonotype: Given a much more abundant clone one base away, this may be a read error. The rearrangement uses TRBV6-2 or TRBV6-3 and TRBJ2-7, with 8 bases matching TRBD1. The CDR3 length is 16 residues. Germline lookup yields CDR1 MNHEY and CDR2 SVGEGT. V shed 2 bases, J shed 3 bases, and the junction held 9 bases outside the gene matches. For the CDR3, the DNA is TGTGCCAGCAGTTACACCGGGACAGGCAACGACTACGAGCAGTACTTC. Translated, it gives CASSYTGTGNDYEQYF.